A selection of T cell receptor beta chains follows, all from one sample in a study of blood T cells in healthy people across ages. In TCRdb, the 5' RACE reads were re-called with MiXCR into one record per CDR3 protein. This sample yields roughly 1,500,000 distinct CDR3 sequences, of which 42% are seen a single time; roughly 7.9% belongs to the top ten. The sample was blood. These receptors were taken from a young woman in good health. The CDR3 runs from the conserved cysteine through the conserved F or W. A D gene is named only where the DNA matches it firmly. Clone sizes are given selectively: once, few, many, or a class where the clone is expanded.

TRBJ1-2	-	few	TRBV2	CASSQNPNYGYTF	TGTGCCAGCAGTCAGAATCCTAACTATGGCTACACCTTC
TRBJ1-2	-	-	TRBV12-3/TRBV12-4	CASSRGVGGMRGYTF	TGTGCCAGCAGCCGAGGAGTAGGGGGAATGCGGGGCTACACCTTC
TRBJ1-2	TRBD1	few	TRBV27	CASSRGQGLYGYTF	TGTGCCAGCAGCCGAGGACAGGGATTGTATGGCTACACCTTC
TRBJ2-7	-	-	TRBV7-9	CASSSDPGVYEQYF	TGTGCCAGCAGCTCCGATCCTGGGGTCTACGAGCAGTACTTC
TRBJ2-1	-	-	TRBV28	CASTTRTKGDSYNKQFF	TGTGCCAGCACCACCCGGACGAAGGGAGACTCCTACAATAAGCAGTTCTTC
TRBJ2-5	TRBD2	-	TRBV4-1	CASSLLAGRIQETQYF	TGCGCCAGCAGCCTCCTAGCGGGGCGAATCCAAGAGACCCAGTACTTC
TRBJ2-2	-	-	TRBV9	CASSPRLATGELFF	TGTGCCAGCAGCCCCCGTCTGGCCACCGGGGAGCTGTTTTTT
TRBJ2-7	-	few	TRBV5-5	CASSFRDWSSYEQYF	TGTGCCAGCAGCTTCCGGGACTGGAGCTCCTACGAGCAGTACTTC
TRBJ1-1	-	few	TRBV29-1	CSVGTEAFF	TGCAGCGTTGGCACTGAAGCTTTCTTT
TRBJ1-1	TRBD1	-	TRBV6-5	CASSYGTGWVDTEAFF	TGTGCCAGCAGTTACGGGACAGGGTGGGTAGACACTGAAGCTTTCTTT
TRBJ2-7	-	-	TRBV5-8	CASSSSGRYYEQYF	TGTGCCAGCAGTTCAAGCGGCAGGTACTACGAGCAGTACTTC